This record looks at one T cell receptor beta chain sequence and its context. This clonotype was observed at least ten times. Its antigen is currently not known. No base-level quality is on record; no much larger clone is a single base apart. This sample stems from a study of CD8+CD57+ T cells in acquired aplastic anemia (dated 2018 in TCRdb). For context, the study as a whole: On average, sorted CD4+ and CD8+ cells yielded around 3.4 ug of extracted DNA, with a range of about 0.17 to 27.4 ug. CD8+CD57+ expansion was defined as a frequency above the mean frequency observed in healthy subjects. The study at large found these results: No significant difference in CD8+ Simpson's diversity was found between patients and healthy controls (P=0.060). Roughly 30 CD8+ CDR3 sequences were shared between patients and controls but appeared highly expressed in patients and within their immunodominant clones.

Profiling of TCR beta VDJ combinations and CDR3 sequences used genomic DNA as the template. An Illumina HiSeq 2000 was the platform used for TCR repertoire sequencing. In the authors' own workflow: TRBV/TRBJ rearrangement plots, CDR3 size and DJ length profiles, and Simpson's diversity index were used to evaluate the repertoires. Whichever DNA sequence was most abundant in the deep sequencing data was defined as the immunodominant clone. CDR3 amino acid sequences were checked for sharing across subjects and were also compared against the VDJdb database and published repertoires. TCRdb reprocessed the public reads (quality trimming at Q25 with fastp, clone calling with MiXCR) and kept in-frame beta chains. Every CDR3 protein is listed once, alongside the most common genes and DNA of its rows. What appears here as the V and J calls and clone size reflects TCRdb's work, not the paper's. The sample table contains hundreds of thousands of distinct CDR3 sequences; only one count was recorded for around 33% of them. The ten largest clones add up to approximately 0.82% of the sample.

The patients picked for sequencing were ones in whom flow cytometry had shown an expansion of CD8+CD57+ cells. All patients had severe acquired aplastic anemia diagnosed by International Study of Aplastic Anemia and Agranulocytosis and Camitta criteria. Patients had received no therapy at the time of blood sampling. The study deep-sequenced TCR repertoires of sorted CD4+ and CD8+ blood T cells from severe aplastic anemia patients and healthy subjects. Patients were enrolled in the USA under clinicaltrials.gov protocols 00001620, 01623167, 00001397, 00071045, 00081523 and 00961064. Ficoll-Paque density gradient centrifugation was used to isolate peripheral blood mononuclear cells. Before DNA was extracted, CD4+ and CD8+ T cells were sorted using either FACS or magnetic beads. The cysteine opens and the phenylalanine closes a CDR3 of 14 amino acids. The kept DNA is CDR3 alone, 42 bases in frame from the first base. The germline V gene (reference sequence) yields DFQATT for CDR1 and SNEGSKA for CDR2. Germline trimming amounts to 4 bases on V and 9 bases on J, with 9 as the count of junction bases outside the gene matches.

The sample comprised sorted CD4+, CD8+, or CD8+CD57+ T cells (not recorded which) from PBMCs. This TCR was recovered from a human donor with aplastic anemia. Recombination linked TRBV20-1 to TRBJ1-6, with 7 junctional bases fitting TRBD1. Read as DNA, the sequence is TGCAGTGCTATGATAGGGACAGAATCTTCACCCCTCCACTTT. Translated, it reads CSAMIGTESSPLHF.